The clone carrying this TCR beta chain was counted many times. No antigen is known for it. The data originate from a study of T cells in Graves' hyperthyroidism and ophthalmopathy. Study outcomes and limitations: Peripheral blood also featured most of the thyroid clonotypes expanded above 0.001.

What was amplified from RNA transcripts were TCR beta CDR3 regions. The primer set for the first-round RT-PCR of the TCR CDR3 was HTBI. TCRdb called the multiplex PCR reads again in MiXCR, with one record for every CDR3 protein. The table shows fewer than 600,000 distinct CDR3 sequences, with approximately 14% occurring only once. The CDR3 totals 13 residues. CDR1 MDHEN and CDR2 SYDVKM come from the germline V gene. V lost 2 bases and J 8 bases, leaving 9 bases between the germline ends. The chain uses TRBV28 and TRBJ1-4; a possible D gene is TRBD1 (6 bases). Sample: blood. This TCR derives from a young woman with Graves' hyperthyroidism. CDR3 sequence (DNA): TGTGCCAGCAGTTTACGGAGGGGGGAAAAACTGTTTTTT. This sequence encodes CASSLRRGEKLFF.